The table lists the clone carrying this T cell receptor (beta chain) with a count of one. The data derive from a study of blood T cell repertoires in COVID-19. Method: immunoSEQ multiplex PCR; TCRdb's copy keeps in-frame clones and lacks some. In the table there are under 300,000 clones, about 87% of which are singletons. The CDR3 runs to 16 residues. The J segment lost 0 bases and the V segment lost 5 bases, leaving 9 bases of the junction unmatched. Germline V gene data show CDR1 as SGHVS and CDR2 as FNYEAQ. This receptor was taken from a woman aged 40 to 55 with acute or convalescent COVID-19. The V gene is TRBV7-6, the J gene TRBJ2-5; 7 nucleotides align to TRBD1. Sequencing was carried out using peripheral blood. The DNA of the CDR3 is TGTGCCAGCAGCCCCCGGACAGGACTGTACCAAGAGACCCAGTACTTC. Residues: CASSPRTGLYQETQYF.